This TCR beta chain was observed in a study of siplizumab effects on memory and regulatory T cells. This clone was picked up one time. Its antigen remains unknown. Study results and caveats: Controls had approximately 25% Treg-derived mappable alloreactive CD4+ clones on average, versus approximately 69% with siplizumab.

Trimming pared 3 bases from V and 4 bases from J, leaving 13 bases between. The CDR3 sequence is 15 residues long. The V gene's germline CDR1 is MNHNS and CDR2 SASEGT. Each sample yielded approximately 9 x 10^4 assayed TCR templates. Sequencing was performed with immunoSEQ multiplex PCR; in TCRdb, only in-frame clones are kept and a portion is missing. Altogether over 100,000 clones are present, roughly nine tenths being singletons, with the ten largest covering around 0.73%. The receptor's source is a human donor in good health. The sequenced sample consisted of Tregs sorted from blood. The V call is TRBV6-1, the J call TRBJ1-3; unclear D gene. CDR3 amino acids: CASSDTGSSGNTIYF. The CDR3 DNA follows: TGTGCCAGCAGTGACACGGGGTCATCCGGAAACACCATATATTTT.